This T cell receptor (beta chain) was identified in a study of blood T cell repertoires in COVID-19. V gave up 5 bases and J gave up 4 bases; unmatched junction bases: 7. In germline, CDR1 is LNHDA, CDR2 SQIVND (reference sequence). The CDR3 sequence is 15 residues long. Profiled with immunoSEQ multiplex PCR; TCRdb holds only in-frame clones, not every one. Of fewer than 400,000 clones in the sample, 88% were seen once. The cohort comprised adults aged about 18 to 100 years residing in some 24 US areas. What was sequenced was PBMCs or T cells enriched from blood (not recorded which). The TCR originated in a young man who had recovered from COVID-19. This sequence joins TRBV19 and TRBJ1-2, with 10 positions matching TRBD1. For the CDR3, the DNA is TGTGCCAGTAGTCTTGAGGGACAGGGGAGCTATGGCTACACCTTC. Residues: CASSLEGQGSYGYTF.